This T cell receptor beta chain was sequenced in a study of preoperative IRX-2 immunotherapy in early breast cancer. Clones were sequenced by immunoSEQ multiplex PCR, and TCRdb holds only the in-frame ones, with some missing. Of 40,000 to 50,000 clones in the sample, 77% were seen once. The treatment: preoperative locoregional IRX-2 cytokine immunotherapy. Patients received preoperative, locoregional IRX-2 cytokine immunotherapy in a phase Ib study. The CDR3 is 12 residues long. CDR1 is GTSNPN and CDR2 is SVGIG in the germline V gene (reference sequence). V was trimmed by 3 bases and J by 4 bases, leaving 9 bases between them.

The sample consisted of tumor tissue, taken after IRX-2 immunotherapy. The chain carries TRBV30 and TRBJ1-2; D remains ambiguous. This receptor was obtained from a human donor with breast cancer. CDR3 DNA sequence: TGTGCCTGGAGACTTAGTGTCTATGGCTACACCTTC. Protein product: CAWRLSVYGYTF.